This T cell receptor (beta chain) was documented in a study of untreated major depressive disorder. General study points: TRBV05-01 (Vbeta 5.1) usage was higher in CD4+ T cells of depressed patients than controls.

Every depressed patient was matched in pairs with a non-depressed control on sex, age, current smoking status and body mass index. Typically about 96% of enriched cells were CD4+. The CDR3 covers 15 residues. Trimming shortened V by 1 base and J by 2 bases, and 15 bases separated the two germline ends. From germline, CDR1 is GTSNPN and CDR2 SVGIG (reference sequence). The data were produced by immunoSEQ multiplex PCR, yet TCRdb's version contains in-frame clones alone and is incomplete. The sample contains approximately 12,000 clones, about nine tenths of which appear only once. A word on this clone: Its antigen is undetermined.

This sequence joins TRBV30 and TRBJ2-7; a possible D gene is TRBD2 (6 bases). Sequencing input: CD4+ T cells from PBMCs. This TCR was sampled from a man aged 30-40 years with major depressive disorder. In DNA form, the CDR3 reads TGTGCCTGGAGTGCCCTGCGGAGGGCTCCCTACGAGCAGTACTTC. This encodes CAWSALRRAPYEQYF.